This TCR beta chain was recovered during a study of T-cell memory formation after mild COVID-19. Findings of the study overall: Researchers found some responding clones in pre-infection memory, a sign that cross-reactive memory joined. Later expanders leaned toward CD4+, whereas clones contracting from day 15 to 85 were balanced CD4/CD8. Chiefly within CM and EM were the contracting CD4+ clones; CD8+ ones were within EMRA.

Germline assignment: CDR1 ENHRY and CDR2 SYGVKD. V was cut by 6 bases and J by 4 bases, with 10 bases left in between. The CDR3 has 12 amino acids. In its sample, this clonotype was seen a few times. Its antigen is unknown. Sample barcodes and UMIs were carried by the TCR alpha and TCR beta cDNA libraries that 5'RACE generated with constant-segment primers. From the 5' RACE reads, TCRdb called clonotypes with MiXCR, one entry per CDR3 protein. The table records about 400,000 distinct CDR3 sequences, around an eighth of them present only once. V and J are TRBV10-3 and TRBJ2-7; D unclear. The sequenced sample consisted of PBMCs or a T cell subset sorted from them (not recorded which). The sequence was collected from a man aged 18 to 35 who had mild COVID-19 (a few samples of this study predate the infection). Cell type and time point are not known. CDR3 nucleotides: TGTGCCATCAGCGACGCTTCATACGAGCAGTACGTC. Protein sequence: CAISDASYEQYV.